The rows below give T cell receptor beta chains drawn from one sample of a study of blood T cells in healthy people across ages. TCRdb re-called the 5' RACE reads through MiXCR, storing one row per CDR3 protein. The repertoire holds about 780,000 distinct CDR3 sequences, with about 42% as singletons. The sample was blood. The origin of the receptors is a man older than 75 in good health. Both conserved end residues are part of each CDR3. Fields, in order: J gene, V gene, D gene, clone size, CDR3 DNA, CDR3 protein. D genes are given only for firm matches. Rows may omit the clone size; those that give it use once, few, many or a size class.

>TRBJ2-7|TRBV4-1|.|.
TGCGCCAGCAGCCAAGGACCTTACTCGACCCAGCGCGAGCAGTACTTC
CASSQGPYSTQREQYF
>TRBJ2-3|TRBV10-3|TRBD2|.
TGTGCCATCAGTGAGTCTGTCCTAGCGGGGGACACAGATACGCAGTATTTT
CAISESVLAGDTDTQYF
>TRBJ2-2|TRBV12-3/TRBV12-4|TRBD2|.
TGTGCCAGCAGGGGACTAGCGGGAGACACCGGGGTGCTGTTTTTT
CASRGLAGDTGVLFF
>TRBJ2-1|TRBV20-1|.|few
TGCAGTGCTCCGCCCCTTGAGACTATCTACAATGAGCAGTTCTTC
CSAPPLETIYNEQFF
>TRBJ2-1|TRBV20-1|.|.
TGCAGTGCCGCACCCACCCTGGTAGTAGAGAATGAGCAGTTCTTC
CSAAPTLVVENEQFF
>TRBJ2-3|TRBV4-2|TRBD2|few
TGTGCCAGCAGCCAATCAACTAGCGGGGTAACCACAGATACGCAGTATTTT
CASSQSTSGVTTDTQYF
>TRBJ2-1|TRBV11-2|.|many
TGTGCCAGCAGCTCAGCACTAGCACCCGGCAATGAGCAGTTCTTC
CASSSALAPGNEQFF
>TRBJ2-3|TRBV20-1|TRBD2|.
TGCAGTACTAGTGGCGCGCGGGAGCTCCCAGACACGCAGTATTTT
CSTSGARELPDTQYF
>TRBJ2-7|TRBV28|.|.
TGTGCCAGCAGTCTCCAGGACCCGATCGGCGAGCAGTACTTC
CASSLQDPIGEQYF
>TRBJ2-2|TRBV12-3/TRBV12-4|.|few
TGTGCCAGCAGTTTTAGACTGGGGAACACCGGGGAGCTGTTTTTT
CASSFRLGNTGELFF
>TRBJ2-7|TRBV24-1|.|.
TGTGCCACCAGTGACCCCAACGTAACTAGGCGTTTCGAGCAGTACTTC
CATSDPNVTRRFEQYF
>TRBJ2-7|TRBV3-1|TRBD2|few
TGTGCCAGCAGGGGGGGAGGGATTGATTACGAGCAGTACTTC
CASRGGGIDYEQYF
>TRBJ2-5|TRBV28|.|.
TGTGTCACTACAGGTTACCTACAAGAGACCCAGTACTTC
CVTTGYLQETQYF
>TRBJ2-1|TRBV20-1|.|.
TGCAGTGCTACAGGACCCTACAATGAGCAGTTCTTC
CSATGPYNEQFF
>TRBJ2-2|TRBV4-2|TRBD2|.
TGTGCCAGCAGCCAAGATCATAGCGGGAGGCTCGGCACCGGGGAGCTGTTTTTT
CASSQDHSGRLGTGELFF
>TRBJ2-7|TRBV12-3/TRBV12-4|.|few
TGTGCCAGCAGTCGGGACTCAACCTACGAGCAGTACTTC
CASSRDSTYEQYF
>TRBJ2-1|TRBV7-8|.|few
TGTGCCAGCAGCCAATTGGGGAGCTCCTACAATGAGCAGTTCTTC
CASSQLGSSYNEQFF
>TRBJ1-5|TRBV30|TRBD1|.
TGTGCCTGGAGTTCTAGGGGGCTACAGCCCCAGCATTTT
CAWSSRGLQPQHF
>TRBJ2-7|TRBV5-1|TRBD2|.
TGCGCCAGCAGCTTGGAAGGGCTAGCGGGACCTCGGGGAGAGCAGTACTTC
CASSLEGLAGPRGEQYF
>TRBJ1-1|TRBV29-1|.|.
TGCAGCGTTGTAAAGGGGAGCACTGAAGCTTTCTTT
CSVVKGSTEAFF
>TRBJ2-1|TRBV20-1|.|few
TGCAGTGCTGAGCCCGACCCCACCTACAATGAGCAGTTCTTC
CSAEPDPTYNEQFF
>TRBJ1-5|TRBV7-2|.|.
TGTGCCAGCAGCTTGGGGGGGGCTGGGCATCAGCCCCAGCATTTT
CASSLGGAGHQPQHF
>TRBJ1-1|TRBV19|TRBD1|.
TGTGCCAGTACCTTAGGGGGCGCGAGGAACACTGAAGCTTTCTTT
CASTLGGARNTEAFF
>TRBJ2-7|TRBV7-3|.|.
TGTGCCAGCGATAGGCAGTCCTCCTACGAGCAGTACTTC
CASDRQSSYEQYF
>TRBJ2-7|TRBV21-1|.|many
TGTGCCAGCAGTCCGGGCGACTACGAGCAGTACTTC
CASSPGDYEQYF
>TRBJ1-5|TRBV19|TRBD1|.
TGTGCCAGTAGTATCCCGGGACAGGGGACTCAGCCCCAGCATTTT
CASSIPGQGTQPQHF
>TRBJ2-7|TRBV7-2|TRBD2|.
TGTGCCAGCAGCTTAGCGCTCATGACTAGCTACTACGAGCAGTACTTC
CASSLALMTSYYEQYF
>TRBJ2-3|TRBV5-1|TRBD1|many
TGCGCCAGCAGCTGGACAGGGGGAAATACAGATACGCAGTATTTT
CASSWTGGNTDTQYF
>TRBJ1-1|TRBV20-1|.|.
TGCAGTGCTAGGGTGAACACTGGAGCTTTCTTT
CSARVNTGAFF
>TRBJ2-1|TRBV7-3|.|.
TGTGCCAGCAGCCCACCAGGGGTTCCCTCCTACAATGAGCAGGTCTTC
CASSPPGVPSYNEQVF
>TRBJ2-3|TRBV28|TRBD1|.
TGTGCCAGCAGTTTCGACAGGGGGTTCACAGATACGCAGTATTTT
CASSFDRGFTDTQYF
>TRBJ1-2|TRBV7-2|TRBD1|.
TGTGCCAGCAGCCTCGGGACAGGGCGGTTTAGGATGTCTGGGGGCTACACCTTC
CASSLGTGRFRMSGGYTF
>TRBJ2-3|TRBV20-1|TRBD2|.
TGCAGTGCTAGAGTCCCGACTAGCGGGAGGGCCAGAGATACGCAGTATTTT
CSARVPTSGRARDTQYF
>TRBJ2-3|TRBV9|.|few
TGTGCCAGCAGCGTAGTTGTAGGGGCAGATACGCAGTATTTT
CASSVVVGADTQYF
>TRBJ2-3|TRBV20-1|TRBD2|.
TGCAGTGCTAGAATGCTAGCGGGTGGCACAGATACGCAGTATTTT
CSARMLAGGTDTQYF
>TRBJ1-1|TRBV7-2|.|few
TGTGCCAGCAGCTTAACTATGAACACTGAAGCTTTCTTT
CASSLTMNTEAFF
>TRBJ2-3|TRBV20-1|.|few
TGCAGTGCTAGCGGGACTTACACAGATACGCAGTATTTT
CSASGTYTDTQYF